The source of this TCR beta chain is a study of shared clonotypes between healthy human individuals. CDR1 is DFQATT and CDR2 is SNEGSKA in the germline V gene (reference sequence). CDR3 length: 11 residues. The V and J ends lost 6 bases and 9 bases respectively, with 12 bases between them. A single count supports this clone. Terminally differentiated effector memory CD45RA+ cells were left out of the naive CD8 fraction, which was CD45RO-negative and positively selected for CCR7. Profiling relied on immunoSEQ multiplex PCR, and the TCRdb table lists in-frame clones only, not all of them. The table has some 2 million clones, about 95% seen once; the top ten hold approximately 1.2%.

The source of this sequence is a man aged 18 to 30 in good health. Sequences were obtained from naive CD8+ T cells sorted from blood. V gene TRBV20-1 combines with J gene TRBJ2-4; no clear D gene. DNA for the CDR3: TGCAGTGCACCAAATGCTGGCATTCAGTACTTC. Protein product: CSAPNAGIQYF.